The T cell receptor beta chain described here comes from a study of blood T cells in healthy people across ages. For the second PCR, which ran for about 7 to 11 cycles, a sample-barcoded 5' primer and a J-beta primer mix were used. TCRdb redid the calling of the 5' RACE reads with MiXCR, one entry per CDR3 protein. Of hundreds of thousands of distinct CDR3 sequences in the sample, 32% were seen once. Between the trimmed V and J ends, which lost 5 bases and 0 bases, there was a span of 10 bases. The CDR3 has 14 amino acids. The chain couples TRBV12-3 or TRBV12-4 to TRBJ1-1, with D uncertain. The sample consisted of blood. The sequence came from a woman aged 80 or over in good health. CDR3 nucleotide sequence: TGTGCCAGCAGTAGAAGGGTAATGAACACTGAAGCTTTCTTT. Encoded protein: CASSRRVMNTEAFF.